This record concerns one T cell receptor (beta chain) sequence. Its matching antigen is unknown. This record comes from a study of cytomegalovirus exposure and HLA in healthy donors. Study in general: Unique TCRs from HLA-typed donors, 85 million to 100 million of them, were held in an early data release. Among fewer than 500 genotyped donors, around 81% fell in the Caucasian-associated ancestry cluster. General study results and limits: The study reported that TCR beta sequences accurately predicted HLA-A and HLA-B alleles in most subjects.

PCR primers comprised 60 Vbeta and 13 Jbeta primers. Method: immunoSEQ multiplex PCR; TCRdb's copy keeps in-frame clones and lacks some. In the table there are 150,000 to 200,000 clones, approximately 82% of which are singletons. Per the germline V gene, CDR1 is WNHNN and CDR2 is SYGVQD (reference sequence). The CDR3 extends over 12 amino acids. J was trimmed by 7 bases and V by 8 bases; bases with no gene match: 5. The sample comprised PBMCs. The TCR comes from a woman under 30 in good health and CMV-seropositive. The J gene is TRBJ1-2, the V gene TRBV10-1, with 9 bases matching TRBD1. In DNA form, the CDR3 reads TGCGCCAGCGGGACAGGGAAGGGTGGCTACACCTTC. Translation gives CASGTGKGGYTF.